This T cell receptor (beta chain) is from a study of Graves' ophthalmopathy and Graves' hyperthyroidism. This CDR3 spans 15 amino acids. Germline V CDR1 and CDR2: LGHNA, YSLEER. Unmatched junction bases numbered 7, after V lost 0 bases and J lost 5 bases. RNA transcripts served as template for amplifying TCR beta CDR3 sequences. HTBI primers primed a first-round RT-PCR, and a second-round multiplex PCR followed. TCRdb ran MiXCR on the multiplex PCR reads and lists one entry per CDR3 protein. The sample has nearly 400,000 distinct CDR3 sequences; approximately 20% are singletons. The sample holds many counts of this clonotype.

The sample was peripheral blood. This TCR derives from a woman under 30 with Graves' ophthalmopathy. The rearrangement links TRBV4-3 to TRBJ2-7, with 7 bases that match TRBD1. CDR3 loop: CASSQEGGLSNEQYF. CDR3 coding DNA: TGCGCCAGCAGCCAAGAAGGGGGCCTATCCAACGAGCAGTACTTC.